Following are 15 T cell receptor beta chains from one sample sequenced in a study of CD8+CD57+ T cells in acquired aplastic anemia. The template for TCR beta VDJ and CDR3 sequence profiling was genomic DNA. TCRdb called the reads again in MiXCR, with one record for every CDR3 protein. Among approximately 81,000 distinct CDR3 sequences listed, less than 60% were seen once. The sample taken for sequencing was sorted CD4+, CD8+, or CD8+CD57+ T cells (not recorded which) from PBMCs. The receptors originated from a human donor in good health, serving as a control.

The genes are TRBV20-1 and TRBJ2-7, with 10 bases aligning to TRBD1. Germline V CDR1 and CDR2: DFQATT, SNEGSKA (reference sequence). This CDR3 spans 16 amino acids. Trimming removed 2 bases from V and 2 bases from J; junction bases left unmatched: 9. The CDR3 region is CSARLPRDRGTYEQYF. Here the CDR3 DNA reads TGCAGTGCTAGATTACCCCGGGACAGGGGTACCTACGAGCAGTACTTC.

This clonotype was found once. The chain recombines TRBV27 with TRBJ1-2, with 12 positions matching TRBD1. V shed 6 bases and J 4 bases; nucleotides not matched to a gene: 12. The CDR3 is 17 residues long. The germline gives CDR1 MNHEY, CDR2 SMNVEV (reference sequence). The CDR3 region has the DNA TGTGCCAGCAGAGTTTATGGGGGGACAGGGGGCGGCTATGGCTACACCTTC. It encodes CASRVYGGTGGGYGYTF.

This clonotype has ten or more counts. The chain is built from TRBV24-1 and TRBJ2-3; no definite D call. The V gene's germline CDR1 is KGHDR and CDR2 SFDVKD. The CDR3 spans 13 residues. Trimming stripped 2 bases from V and 2 bases from J, with 4 bases between. CDR3 in DNA: TGTGCCACCAGTGATTCGATCACAGATACGCAGTATTTT. Protein: CATSDSITDTQYF.

The chain combines TRBV15 with TRBJ2-2, with D possibly matching TRBD1 (5 bases). The germline V and J ends were trimmed by 8 bases and 7 bases, with 14 bases remaining between them. The CDR3 is 13 amino acids. Germline V CDR1 and CDR2: LNHNV, YYDKDF (reference sequence). This CDR3 reads CATLGQGSGELFF. CDR3 sequence (DNA): TGTGCCACCTTGGGGCAGGGCAGCGGGGAGCTGTTTTTT.

This clonotype has at least ten counts. The chain has TRBV9 and TRBJ2-1; possibly TRBD2 for D (6 bases). V lost 4 bases, J lost 8 bases, and 16 bases lay in between. The CDR3 totals 14 residues. Per the germline V gene, CDR1 is SGDLS and CDR2 is YYNGEE. CDR3 in DNA: TGTGCCAGCAGCATCGATCTAGCGATCGATGAGCAGTTCTTC. Protein: CASSIDLAIDEQFF.

V and J are TRBV20-1 and TRBJ1-4; D unclear. Germline values: CDR1 DFQATT, CDR2 SNEGSKA (reference sequence). Trimming left V 5 bases short and J 5 bases short, with 12 bases between. The CDR3 spans 13 residues. The chain's CDR3 is CSAPRRENEKLFF. In nucleotides, the CDR3 is TGCAGTGCTCCCAGGAGGGAGAATGAAAAACTGTTTTTT.

V usage is TRBV19 and J usage is TRBJ1-6; D may be TRBD1 (5 bases). The V end lost 6 bases, the J end lost 9 bases, and 15 bases lay between the germline ends. The CDR3 covers 14 residues. Per germline, CDR1 LNHDA and CDR2 SQIVND (reference sequence). CDR3 bases: TGTGCCAGTAGCATTGGAGGCGGGGGTTCACCCCTCCACTTT. This sequence encodes CASSIGGGGSPLHF.

In DNA, the CDR3 is TGTGCCAGCAGTTACGACATGGAAGCTTTCTTT. Translation: CASSYDMEAFF. This chain joins TRBV2 and TRBJ1-1; no definite D call. The CDR3 runs 11 residues. Germline CDR1 and CDR2: SNHLY and FYNNEI. The V gene lost 5 bases and the J gene lost 8 bases, with 9 bases spanning the gap.

Concerning this clonotype: A much more abundant neighbour one base away suggests this may be a read error. The CDR3 here is CASSSSAQETQYF. CDR3 nucleotide sequence: TGTGCCAGCAGTTCGTCGGCCCAAGAGACCCAGTACTTC. The V and J genes are TRBV7-7 and TRBJ2-5; no firm D call. The germline V gene has CDR1 SSHAT and CDR2 FNYEAQ (reference sequence). With 6 bases removed from V and 1 base from J, the gap between germline ends came to 9 bases. The CDR3 consists of 13 residues.

The chain couples TRBV20-1 to TRBJ1-1; D is possibly TRBD1 (5 bases). V lost 0 bases and J 5 bases, leaving 13 bases between the germline ends. The V gene's germline CDR1 is DFQATT and CDR2 SNEGSKA (reference sequence). The CDR3 spans 14 residues. The CDR3 nucleotides read TGCAGTGCTAGAGAAGCGGTCGAGGGGACTGAAGCTTTCTTT. It translates to CSAREAVEGTEAFF.

In this sample, this clonotype turned up many times. The chain joins TRBV4-1 to TRBJ1-1; 10 nucleotides line up with TRBD1. Germline CDR1 and CDR2: MGHRA and YSYEKL. Trimming at V came to 4 bases and at J to 2 bases, leaving 4 bases not matched to a gene. This CDR3 has 15 residues. CDR3: CASSLGQGENTEAFF. The CDR3 DNA reads as TGCGCCAGCAGCCTCGGACAGGGGGAAAACACTGAAGCTTTCTTT.

This CDR3 is CASSLYSSGRIGQFF. In nucleotides, the CDR3 is TGTGCCAGCAGCTTATACTCTAGCGGGAGGATTGGGCAGTTCTTC. This chain links TRBV11-2 with TRBJ2-1, with 11 positions matching TRBD2. J gave up 12 bases and V 2 bases, and 9 bases lay outside the gene matches. This CDR3 is 15 amino acids long. Germline V lookup: CDR1 SGHAT, CDR2 FQNNGV.

The rearrangement uses TRBV9 and TRBJ1-1; D gene unclear. This CDR3 region has 13 residues. Germline lookup yields CDR1 SGDLS and CDR2 YYNGEE. V was cut by 3 bases and J by 5 bases, with 11 bases left in between. CDR3 residues: CASSGTGKTEAFF. CDR3 sequence (DNA): TGTGCCAGCAGCGGTACGGGGAAGACTGAAGCTTTCTTT.

This clonotype was observed many times. The rearrangement links TRBV7-9 to TRBJ2-7; 9 bases align to TRBD1. The CDR3 is 15 residues long. Germline assignment: CDR1 SEHNR and CDR2 FQNEAQ (reference sequence). The V segment lost 1 base and the J segment 5 bases; nucleotides outside the gene matches: 6. The CDR3 DNA reads TGTGCCAGCAGCTTAGGGTGGACAGGGGAAAACGAGCAGTACTTC. Protein product: CASSLGWTGENEQYF.

In this sample, this clonotype turned up many times. The chain couples TRBV4-1 to TRBJ2-7, with 10 nucleotides matching TRBD1. The length of the CDR3 is 14 residues. Losses at the gene ends were 3 bases for V and 3 bases for J; bases not matched to a gene: 2. Germline V gene lookup returns CDR1 MGHRA and CDR2 YSYEKL. DNA of the CDR3: TGCGCCAGCAGCCAGGGACAGGGGATCTACGAGCAGTACTTC. Protein sequence: CASSQGQGIYEQYF.